This T cell receptor (beta chain) was sequenced in a study of PD-L1 blockade in urothelial cancer. The time point: peripheral blood 6 weeks after treatment start. Libraries were prepared by immunoSEQ multiplex PCR; TCRdb keeps only in-frame clonotypes and omits some of them. In the table there are about 40,000 clones, roughly 81% of which are singletons. Germline V lookup: CDR1 MNHEY, CDR2 SVGAGI. The V gene end was trimmed by 4 bases and the J gene end by 8 bases; junction bases not matched to a gene: 6. The CDR3 extends over 15 amino acids. Sequencing used PBMCs, obtained around atezolizumab (anti-PD-L1) treatment. The rearrangement joins TRBV6-5 to TRBJ2-1, with 12 bases that match TRBD1. The sequence was collected from a man between 65 and 80 years old with urothelial cancer. The CDR3 region is CASSSGTGGSDEQFF. The CDR3 nucleotides read TGTGCCAGCAGTTCCGGGACAGGGGGCTCGGATGAGCAGTTCTTC.